This T cell receptor beta chain originates from a study of T cells in Graves' hyperthyroidism and ophthalmopathy. TCR beta CDR3 sequences were amplified from RNA transcripts. HTBI primers were employed in a first-round RT-PCR of the TCR CDR3. TCRdb used MiXCR to reprocess the multiplex PCR reads, holding one entry per CDR3 protein. The sample carries some 560,000 distinct CDR3 sequences, approximately 14% recorded once. This clonotype showed up just a few times. What it binds is unknown. Study-level results: Most thyroid clonotypes that were expanded above 0.001 also turned up in blood.

CDR1 is SGDLS and CDR2 is YYNGEE in the germline V gene. Trimming took 2 bases from V and 6 from J; bases not matched to a gene: 8. The CDR3 has 14 amino acids. Diagnoses rested on clinical symptoms, serum thyroxine and TRAb, thyroid ultrasound and orbital computed tomography. Sequencing input: blood. The J gene is TRBJ2-7, the V gene TRBV9; 7 bases are a match to TRBD2. This clonotype was obtained from a woman aged 25 to 39 with Graves' hyperthyroidism. The DNA of the CDR3 is TGTGCCAGCAGCGTTTCCAGCGGGATCACCGAGCAGTACTTC. Its translation: CASSVSSGITEQYF. Using reference TRBV9 and TRBJ2-7 for the parts outside the CDR3, the full variable domain is DSGVTQTPKHLITATGQRVTLRCSPRSGDLSVYWYQQSLDQGLQFLIQYYNGEERAKGNILERFSAQQFPDLHSELNLSSLELGDSALYFCASSVSSGITEQYFGPGTRLTVT.